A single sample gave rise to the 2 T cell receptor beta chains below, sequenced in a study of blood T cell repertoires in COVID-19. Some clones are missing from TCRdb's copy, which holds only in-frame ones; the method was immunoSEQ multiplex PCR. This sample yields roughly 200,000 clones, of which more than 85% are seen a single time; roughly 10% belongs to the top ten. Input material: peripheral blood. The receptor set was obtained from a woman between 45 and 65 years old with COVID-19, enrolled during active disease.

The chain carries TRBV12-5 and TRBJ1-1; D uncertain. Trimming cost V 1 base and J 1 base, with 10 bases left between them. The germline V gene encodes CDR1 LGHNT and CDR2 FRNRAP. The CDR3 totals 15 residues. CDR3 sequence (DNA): TGTGCTAGTGGTTTGGGGAGGCCGCCGAACACTGAAGCTTTCTTT. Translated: CASGLGRPPNTEAFF.

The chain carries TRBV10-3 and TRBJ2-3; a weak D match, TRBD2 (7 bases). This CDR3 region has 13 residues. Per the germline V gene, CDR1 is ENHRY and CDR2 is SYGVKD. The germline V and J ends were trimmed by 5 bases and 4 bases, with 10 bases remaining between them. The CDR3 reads CAISRGAPDTQYF. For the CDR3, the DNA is TGTGCCATCAGTCGGGGGGCACCAGATACGCAGTATTTT.